Each of the 27 T cell receptor beta chains below was sequenced from the same sample in a study of cytomegalovirus exposure and HLA in healthy donors. Use of 60 Vbeta and 13 Jbeta primers characterized the PCR. The data were produced by immunoSEQ multiplex PCR, yet TCRdb's version contains in-frame clones alone and is incomplete. This table holds approximately 150,000 clones, approximately 77% found once. Sequencing used PBMCs. The receptors originated from a male donor in good health and CMV-seropositive.

The rearrangement joins TRBV5-6 to TRBJ2-5, with D maybe TRBD1 (5 bases). The DNA end is a closer match to TRBJ2-7, so the J assignment may be wrong. Per the germline V gene, CDR1 is SGHDT and CDR2 is YYEEEE. This CDR3 comprises 13 residues. The CDR3 DNA reads TGTGCCAGCAGCTTAACCAGGGTCTACGAGCAGTACTTC. Translation: CASSLTRVYEQYF.

The gene calls are TRBV4-3 and TRBJ1-6; unclear D gene. Between the trimmed V and J ends, which lost 4 bases and 8 bases, there was a span of 9 bases. Germline-derived CDR1 and CDR2 are LGHNA and YSLEER. The CDR3 runs 13 residues. In DNA form, the CDR3 reads TGCGCCAGCAGCCCCAACCGCGATTCACCCCTCCACTTT. It yields the protein CASSPNRDSPLHF.

This sequence joins TRBV27 and TRBJ2-3; possible D gene TRBD1, 5 bases. This CDR3 comprises 15 residues. Per the germline V gene, CDR1 is MNHEY and CDR2 is SMNVEV (reference sequence). Trimming shortened V by 7 bases and J by 0 bases, and 14 bases separated the two germline ends. The CDR3 sequence: CASTRRVYSTDTQYF. CDR3 in DNA: TGTGCCAGCACCCGCAGGGTCTATAGCACAGATACGCAGTATTTT.

This clone was observed a handful of times. The V call is TRBV27, the J call TRBJ2-7; 7 positions match TRBD2. The CDR3 is 14 residues long. The trim removed 7 bases at V and 6 bases at J, leaving 12 bases unmatched. CDR1 and CDR2 from the germline V gene are MNHEY and SMNVEV (reference sequence). CDR3 coding DNA: TGTGCCAGCAACCATAAGCGGGACGTTCGCGAGCAGTACTTC. Protein product: CASNHKRDVREQYF.

The chain employs TRBV5-1 and TRBJ2-7; 8 bases line up with TRBD1. Germline V CDR1 and CDR2: SGHRS, YFSETQ. This CDR3 comprises 14 residues. Losses at the gene ends were 2 bases for V and 1 base for J; bases not matched to a gene: 2. The CDR3: CASSFRTGSYEQYF. The CDR3 nucleotides read TGCGCCAGCAGCTTTCGGACAGGGTCCTACGAGCAGTACTTC.

This rearrangement joins TRBV6-5 to TRBJ1-1, with TRBD1 matching 8 bases. V gave up 4 bases and J gave up 8 bases; unmatched junction bases: 9. CDR1 is MNHEY and CDR2 is SVGAGI in the germline V gene. CDR3 size: 14 residues. The CDR3 loop is CASSSRGTGKEAFF. The CDR3 DNA is TGTGCCAGCAGTTCACGCGGGACAGGAAAGGAAGCTTTCTTT.

This chain joins TRBV30 and TRBJ1-6; D not certain. The CDR3 totals 12 residues. V lost 3 bases and J lost 9, with 9 bases in between. Germline V gene sequence: CDR1 GTSNPN, CDR2 SVGIG (reference sequence). For the CDR3, the DNA is TGTGCCTGGAGCGCGATAGTTTCACCCCTCCACTTT. Translated, it gives CAWSAIVSPLHF.

The gene calls are TRBV7-9 and TRBJ1-2; 10 bases are shared with TRBD1. Germline V gene data show CDR1 as SEHNR and CDR2 as FQNEAQ (reference sequence). V lost 3 bases, J lost 0 bases, and 1 base stayed unmatched. This CDR3 has 15 amino acids. The CDR3 here is CASSFGTGANYGYTF. In nucleotides, the CDR3 is TGTGCCAGCAGCTTCGGGACAGGGGCTAACTATGGCTACACCTTC. Full variable domain (remainder filled in from reference TRBV7-9 and TRBJ1-2): DTGVSQNPRHKITKRGQNVTFRCDPISEHNRLYWYRQTLGQGPEFLTYFQNEAQLEKSRLLSDRFSAERPKGSFSTLEIQRTEQGDSAMYLCASSFGTGANYGYTFGSGTRLTVV.

The J gene is TRBJ2-1, the V gene TRBV10-1, with 9 bases identical to TRBD2. The CDR3 spans 17 residues. V dropped 3 bases and J dropped 7; count of bases not matched to a gene: 13. Looked up from germline, CDR1 is WNHNN and CDR2 is SYGVQD (reference sequence). CDR3 in amino acids: CASSEETSSGGRNEQFF. Written as DNA, the CDR3 is TGCGCCAGCAGTGAAGAGACCTCAAGCGGGGGGAGGAATGAGCAGTTCTTC.

V and J are TRBV6-1 and TRBJ2-4; TRBD1 aligns across 7 bases. With V trimmed by 0 bases and J by 6 bases, 8 bases remained unmatched. This CDR3 spans 16 amino acids. Germline V gene lookup returns CDR1 MNHNS and CDR2 SASEGT. This CDR3 is CASSEALAGGTNIQYF. CDR3 DNA sequence: TGTGCCAGCAGTGAAGCCCTCGCAGGGGGTACAAACATTCAGTACTTC.

V and J are TRBV13 and TRBJ2-1; possible D gene TRBD2, 7 bases. Germline V lookup: CDR1 PRHDT, CDR2 FYEKMQ (reference sequence). This CDR3 has 15 residues. Between the trimmed V and J ends, which lost 4 bases and 6 bases, there was a span of 16 bases. CDR3 in DNA: TGTGCCAGCAGCTCCCTTGAGGGGGGGCCCAATGAGCAGTTCTTC. As protein: CASSSLEGGPNEQFF.

The chain recombines TRBV9 with TRBJ2-3; 11 nucleotides match TRBD2. Trimming removed 7 bases from V and 2 bases from J; junction bases left unmatched: 6. Germline CDR1 SGDLS, CDR2 YYNGEE. CDR3 length: 15 residues. This chain's CDR3 is CASGLAGGPTDTQYF. CDR3 coding DNA: TGTGCCAGCGGGCTAGCGGGGGGACCCACAGATACGCAGTATTTT. Filled out from reference TRBV9 and TRBJ2-3, the complete variable domain reads DSGVTQTPKHLITATGQRVTLRCSPRSGDLSVYWYQQSLDQGLQFLIQYYNGEERAKGNILERFSAQQFPDLHSELNLSSLELGDSALYFCASGLAGGPTDTQYFGPGTRLTVL.

The chain has TRBV6-5 and TRBJ2-1, with D hard to call. This CDR3 comprises 13 residues. V was pared by 10 bases and J by 0 bases, with 10 bases between. Germline CDR1 is MNHEY and CDR2 is SVGAGI. The DNA of the CDR3 is TGTGCCACCCAACAGAGCTCCTACAATGAGCAGTTCTTC. Protein product: CATQQSSYNEQFF.

The chain combines TRBV9 with TRBJ2-1; 8 positions match TRBD2. V dropped 4 bases and J dropped 4; count of bases not matched to a gene: 10. The germline CDR1 and CDR2 sequences are SGDLS and YYNGEE. CDR3 length: 16 residues. The CDR3 coding sequence is TGTGCCAGCAGCACCACCCCGACTAGCGCGTACAATGAGCAGTTCTTC. As protein: CASSTTPTSAYNEQFF. The complete variable domain, with remaining parts taken from reference TRBV9 and TRBJ2-1, reads DSGVTQTPKHLITATGQRVTLRCSPRSGDLSVYWYQQSLDQGLQFLIQYYNGEERAKGNILERFSAQQFPDLHSELNLSSLELGDSALYFCASSTTPTSAYNEQFFGPGTRLTVL.

The gene calls are TRBV30 and TRBJ2-3; 12 bases agree with TRBD2. CDR3 length: 17 amino acids. Germline V lookup: CDR1 GTSNPN, CDR2 SVGIG (reference sequence). V shed 4 bases, J shed 2 bases, and the junction held 10 bases outside the gene matches. The CDR3 region has the DNA TGTGCCTGGATGAGGGTCCTAGCGGGGGGGCCCACAGATACGCAGTATTTT. Protein product: CAWMRVLAGGPTDTQYF.

The count of this clone is one. One junction end disagrees with the germline gene, perhaps due to a read error. The genes are TRBV7-9 and TRBJ1-5; D call uncertain. The CDR3 sequence is 12 residues long. Germline loops: CDR1 SEHNR, CDR2 FQNEAQ (reference sequence). The CDR3 loop reads CSSSLEGGTQHF. CDR3 coding DNA: TGTTCCAGCAGCTTGGAGGGAGGGACCCAGCATTTT.

V and J are TRBV30 and TRBJ1-1, with a weak D call TRBD1 (6 bases). The CDR3 loop spans 15 amino acids. Germline CDR1 reads GTSNPN; CDR2 reads SVGIG (reference sequence). The CDR3 DNA sequence: TGTGCTCACGCCCCGTCAGGGGATCCGAACACTGAAGCTTTCTTT. Translated: CAHAPSGDPNTEAFF.

The chain recombines TRBV7-2 with TRBJ2-3; TRBD2 matches at 9 bases. Unmatched junction bases numbered 9, after V lost 3 bases and J lost 5 bases. The CDR3 loop spans 16 amino acids. Germline lookup yields CDR1 SGHTA and CDR2 FQGNSA. CDR3 DNA: TGTGCCAGCAGCTTGAGTAGCGGGGGTCGACTAGATACGCAGTATTTT. Translating it yields CASSLSSGGRLDTQYF.

The rearrangement links TRBV13 to TRBJ1-2; 11 bases match TRBD1. Germline CDR1 is PRHDT and CDR2 is FYEKMQ (reference sequence). The CDR3 spans 14 residues. The V and J ends lost 5 bases and 7 bases, in that order; junction bases with no gene match: 6. Here the CDR3 DNA reads TGTGCCAGCAGCACGGCCGGGACAGGGGGTGGCTACACCTTC. Its translation: CASSTAGTGGGYTF.

This rearrangement joins TRBV15 to TRBJ1-5, with D perhaps TRBD1 (5 bases). Germline V gene data show CDR1 as LNHNV and CDR2 as YYDKDF (reference sequence). Between the trimmed V and J ends, which lost 6 bases and 0 bases, there was a span of 9 bases. The CDR3 covers 14 residues. The CDR3 bases are TGTGCCACCAGAGACAGTTATAGCAATCAGCCCCAGCATTTT. This sequence encodes CATRDSYSNQPQHF.

The V and J genes are TRBV15 and TRBJ2-5, with TRBD1 matching 8 bases. Germline V gene lookup returns CDR1 LNHNV and CDR2 YYDKDF (reference sequence). This CDR3 spans 15 amino acids. V lost 3 bases, J lost 1 base, and 4 bases stayed unmatched. This CDR3 reads CATSRGQEPQETQYF. For the CDR3, the DNA is TGTGCCACCAGCAGGGGACAGGAGCCCCAAGAGACCCAGTACTTC.

The V gene is TRBV13, the J gene TRBJ1-2; maybe TRBD1 (6 bases). Germline CDR1 and CDR2: PRHDT and FYEKMQ (reference sequence). Trimming cost V 4 bases and J 1 base, with 10 bases left between them. The CDR3 totals 14 residues. In nucleotides, the CDR3 is TGTGCCAGCAGCTCACGACAGGATAACTATGGCTACACCTTC. It specifies CASSSRQDNYGYTF.

The rearrangement joins TRBV6-5 to TRBJ1-1; 7 nucleotides align to TRBD1. The CDR3 spans 15 residues. Per the germline V gene, CDR1 is MNHEY and CDR2 is SVGAGI. V was clipped by 5 bases and J by 0 bases; unmatched bases: 6. The CDR3 region has the DNA TGTGCCAGCAGTAAGAACAGGGGAGTGAACACTGAAGCTTTCTTT. It is translated as CASSKNRGVNTEAFF.

V and J are TRBV7-3 and TRBJ2-1; TRBD2 agrees at 16 bases. V gave up 5 bases and J gave up 9 bases; unmatched junction bases: 7. CDR1 and CDR2 from the germline V gene are SGHTA and FQGTGA. The CDR3 contains 16 residues. The CDR3 nucleotides are TGTGCCAGCAGCATGGGACTAGCGGGGGGGCTCAGTGAGCAGTTCTTC. Translated, it gives CASSMGLAGGLSEQFF.

The table lists this clone with a few counts. Other DNA sequences from this sample encode an identical CDR3 as well. The chain uses TRBV5-1 and TRBJ2-7; D remains ambiguous. The V and J ends lost 4 bases and 4 bases respectively, with 9 bases between them. CDR3 length: 12 amino acids. Germline V gene sequence: CDR1 SGHRS, CDR2 YFSETQ. CDR3 sequence (DNA): TGCGCCAGCAGCGGCCAGACTTACGAGCAGTACTTC. Its translation: CASSGQTYEQYF.

The rearrangement uses TRBV30 and TRBJ2-2; D is unclear. The CDR3 contains 14 residues. V was clipped by 0 bases and J by 2 bases, with 7 bases between them. Per germline, CDR1 GTSNPN and CDR2 SVGIG (reference sequence). The CDR3 bases are TGTGCCTGGAGTGTACAGCCAAACACCGGGGAGCTGTTTTTT. This codes for CAWSVQPNTGELFF.

The rearrangement uses TRBV2 and TRBJ2-7; 10 positions match TRBD2. V gave up 5 bases and J gave up 5 bases; unmatched junction bases: 9. The CDR3 sequence is 15 residues long. Germline values: CDR1 SNHLY, CDR2 FYNNEI. The chain's CDR3 is CASSYSGGAQDEQYF. Written as DNA, the CDR3 is TGTGCCAGCAGTTACAGCGGGGGGGCTCAGGACGAGCAGTACTTC.